This T cell receptor (beta chain) was sequenced in a study of blood T cell repertoires in COVID-19. Looking at the study overall: Italy, Spain and the United States were the sources of the convalescent and acute COVID-19 samples. Sources were T cells, B-cell-depleted T cells, or PBMCs; the material itself was cDNA or gDNA.

The authors' processing: Amplification of reference gene primers was used by the study to estimate nucleated cell counts. The protocol was immunoSEQ multiplex PCR, while the TCRdb copy is restricted to in-frame clones and leaves out a portion. D and trimming were read from the DNA, whereas the V and J calls and clone size are those reported in that table. The sample consists of roughly 53,000 clones, 75% to 90% of them appearing once. While infection was still active, Seattle patients were enrolled and then followed longitudinally. CDR3 length: 15 residues. The trim removed 4 bases at V and 2 bases at J, leaving 6 bases unmatched. Germline V gene lookup returns CDR1 LGHDT and CDR2 YNNKEL (reference sequence).

The chain couples TRBV3-1 (or the pseudogene TRBV3-2) to TRBJ2-3, with 7 bases aligning to TRBD2. Sequencing was done on a sample of peripheral blood. The source is a woman older than 75 with COVID-19, enrolled during active disease. This chain's CDR3 is CASSPRLANTDTQYF. CDR3 DNA: TGTGCCAGCAGCCCGAGACTAGCCAACACAGATACGCAGTATTTT.